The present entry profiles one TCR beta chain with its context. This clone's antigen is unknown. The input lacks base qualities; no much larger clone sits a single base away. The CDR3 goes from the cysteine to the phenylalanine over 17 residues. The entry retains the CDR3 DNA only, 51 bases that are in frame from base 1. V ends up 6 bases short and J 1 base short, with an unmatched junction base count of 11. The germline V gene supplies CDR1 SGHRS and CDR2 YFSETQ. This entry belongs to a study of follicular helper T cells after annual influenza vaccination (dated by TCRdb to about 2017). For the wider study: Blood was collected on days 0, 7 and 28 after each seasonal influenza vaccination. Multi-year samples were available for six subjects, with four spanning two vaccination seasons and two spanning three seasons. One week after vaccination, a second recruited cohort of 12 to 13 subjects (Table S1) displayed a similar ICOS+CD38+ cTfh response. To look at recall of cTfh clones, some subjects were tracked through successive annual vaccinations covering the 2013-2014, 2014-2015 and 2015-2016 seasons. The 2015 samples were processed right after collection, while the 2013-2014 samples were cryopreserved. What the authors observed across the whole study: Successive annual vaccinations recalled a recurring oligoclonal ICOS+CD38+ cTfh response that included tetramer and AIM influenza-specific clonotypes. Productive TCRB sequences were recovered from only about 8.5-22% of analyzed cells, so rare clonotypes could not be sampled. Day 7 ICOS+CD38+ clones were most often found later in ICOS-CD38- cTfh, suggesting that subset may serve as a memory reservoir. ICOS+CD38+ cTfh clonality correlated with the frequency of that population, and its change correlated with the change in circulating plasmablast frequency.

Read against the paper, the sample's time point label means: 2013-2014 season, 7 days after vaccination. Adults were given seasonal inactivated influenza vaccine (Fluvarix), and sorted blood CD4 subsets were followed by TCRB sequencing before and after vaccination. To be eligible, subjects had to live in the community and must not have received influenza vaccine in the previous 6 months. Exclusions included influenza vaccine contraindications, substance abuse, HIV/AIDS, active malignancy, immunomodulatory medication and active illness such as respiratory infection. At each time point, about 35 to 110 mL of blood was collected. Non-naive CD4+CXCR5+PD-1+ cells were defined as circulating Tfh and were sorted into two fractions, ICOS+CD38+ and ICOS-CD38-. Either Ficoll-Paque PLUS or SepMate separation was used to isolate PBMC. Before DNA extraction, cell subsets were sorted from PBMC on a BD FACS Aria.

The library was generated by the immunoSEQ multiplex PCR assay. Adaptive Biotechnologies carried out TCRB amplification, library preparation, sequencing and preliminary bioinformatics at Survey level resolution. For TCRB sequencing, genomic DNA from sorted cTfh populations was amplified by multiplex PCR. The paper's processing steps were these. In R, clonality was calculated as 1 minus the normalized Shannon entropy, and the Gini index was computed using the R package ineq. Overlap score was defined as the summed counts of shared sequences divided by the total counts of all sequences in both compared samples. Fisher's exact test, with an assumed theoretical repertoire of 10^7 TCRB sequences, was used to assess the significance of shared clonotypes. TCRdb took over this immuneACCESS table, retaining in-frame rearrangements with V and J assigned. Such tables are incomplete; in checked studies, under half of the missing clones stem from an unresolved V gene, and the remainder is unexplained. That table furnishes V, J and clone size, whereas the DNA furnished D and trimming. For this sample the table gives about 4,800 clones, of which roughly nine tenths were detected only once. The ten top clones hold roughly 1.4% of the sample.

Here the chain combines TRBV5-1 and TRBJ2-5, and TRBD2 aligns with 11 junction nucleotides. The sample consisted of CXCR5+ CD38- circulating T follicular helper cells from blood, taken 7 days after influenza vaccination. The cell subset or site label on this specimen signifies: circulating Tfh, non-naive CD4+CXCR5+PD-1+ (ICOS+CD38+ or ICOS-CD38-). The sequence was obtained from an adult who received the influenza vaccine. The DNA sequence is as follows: TGCGCCAGCACCCTCTTGGGACTAGCGGACCTCCAAGAGACCCAGTACTTC. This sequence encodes CASTLLGLADLQETQYF.